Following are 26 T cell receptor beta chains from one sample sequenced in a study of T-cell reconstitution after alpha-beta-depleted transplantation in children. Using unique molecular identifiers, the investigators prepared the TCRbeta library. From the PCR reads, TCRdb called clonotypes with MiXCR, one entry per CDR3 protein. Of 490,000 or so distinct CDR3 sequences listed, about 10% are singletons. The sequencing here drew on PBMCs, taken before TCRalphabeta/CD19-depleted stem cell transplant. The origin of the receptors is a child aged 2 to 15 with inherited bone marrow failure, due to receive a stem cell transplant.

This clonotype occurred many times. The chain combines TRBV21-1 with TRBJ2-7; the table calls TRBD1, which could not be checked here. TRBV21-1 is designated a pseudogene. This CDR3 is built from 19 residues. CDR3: CASSKVPNPQGAYSYEQYF. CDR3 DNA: TGTGCCAGCAGCAAAGTCCCCAACCCTCAGGGGGCCTACTCCTACGAGCAGTACTTC.

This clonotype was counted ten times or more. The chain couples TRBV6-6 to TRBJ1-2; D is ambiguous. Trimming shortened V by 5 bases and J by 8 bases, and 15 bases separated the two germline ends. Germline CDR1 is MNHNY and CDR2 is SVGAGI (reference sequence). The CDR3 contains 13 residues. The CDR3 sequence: CASSEQEALGYTF. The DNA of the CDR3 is TGTGCCAGCAGTGAGCAGGAGGCGCTAGGCTACACCTTC.

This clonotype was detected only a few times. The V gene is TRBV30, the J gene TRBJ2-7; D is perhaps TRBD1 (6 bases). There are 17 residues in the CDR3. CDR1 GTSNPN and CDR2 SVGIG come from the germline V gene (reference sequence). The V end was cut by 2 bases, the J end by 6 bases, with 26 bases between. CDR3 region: CAWSLERPRGNTGEQYF. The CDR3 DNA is TGTGCCTGGAGTCTAGAAAGACCCAGGGGCAACACCGGCGAGCAGTACTTC.

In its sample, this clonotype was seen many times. CDR3 nucleotide sequence: TGTGCCAGCTCTATCGGGGCCTCTGGGGCCAACGTCCTGACTTTC. Encoded protein: CASSIGASGANVLTF. The chain recombines TRBV12-3 or TRBV12-4 with TRBJ2-6; the D call may be TRBD1 or TRBD2 (5 bases each). V lost 8 bases and J lost 0, with 11 bases in between. The CDR3 is made up of 15 amino acids.

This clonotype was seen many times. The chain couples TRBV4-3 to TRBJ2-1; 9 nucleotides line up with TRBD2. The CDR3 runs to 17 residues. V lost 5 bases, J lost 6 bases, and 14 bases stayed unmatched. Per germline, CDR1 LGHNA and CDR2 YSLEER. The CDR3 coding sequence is TGCGCCAGCAGCTCCCGGACGGTAGCGGGAGAGGTCAATGAGCAGTTCTTC. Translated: CASSSRTVAGEVNEQFF.

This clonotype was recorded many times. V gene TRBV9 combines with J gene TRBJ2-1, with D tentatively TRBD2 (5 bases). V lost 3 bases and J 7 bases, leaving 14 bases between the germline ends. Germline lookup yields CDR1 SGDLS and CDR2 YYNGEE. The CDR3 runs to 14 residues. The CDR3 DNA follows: TGTGCCAGCAGCGCCGGACGGACTGGAAATGAGCAGTTCTTC. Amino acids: CASSAGRTGNEQFF.

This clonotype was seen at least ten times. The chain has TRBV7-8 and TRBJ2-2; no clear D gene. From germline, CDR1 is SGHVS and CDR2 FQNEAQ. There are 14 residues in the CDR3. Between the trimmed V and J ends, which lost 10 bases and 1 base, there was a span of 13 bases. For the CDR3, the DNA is TGTGCCACCTTTAGCCTCAGGAACACCGGGGAGCTGTTTTTT. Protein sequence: CATFSLRNTGELFF.

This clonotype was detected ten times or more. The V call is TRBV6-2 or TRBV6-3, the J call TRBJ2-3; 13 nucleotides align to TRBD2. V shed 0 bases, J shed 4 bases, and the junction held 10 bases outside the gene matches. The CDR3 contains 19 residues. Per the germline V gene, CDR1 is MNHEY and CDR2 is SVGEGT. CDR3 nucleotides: TGTGCCAGCAGTTACTCCCCGGGACTAGCGGGATATTACGCAGATACGCAGTATTTT. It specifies CASSYSPGLAGYYADTQYF.

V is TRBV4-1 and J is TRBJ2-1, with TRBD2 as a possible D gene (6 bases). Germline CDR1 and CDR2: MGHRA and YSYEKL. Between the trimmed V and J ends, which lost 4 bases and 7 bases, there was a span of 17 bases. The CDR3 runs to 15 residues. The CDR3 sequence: CASSLAARAGNEQFF. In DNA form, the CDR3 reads TGCGCCAGCAGCCTAGCGGCCCGTGCGGGGAATGAGCAGTTCTTC.

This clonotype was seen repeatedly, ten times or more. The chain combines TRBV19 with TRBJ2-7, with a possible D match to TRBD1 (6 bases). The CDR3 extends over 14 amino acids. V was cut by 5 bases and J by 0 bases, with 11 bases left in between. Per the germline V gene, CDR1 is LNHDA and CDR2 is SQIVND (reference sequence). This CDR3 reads CASSHQGPSYEQYF. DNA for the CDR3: TGTGCCAGTAGTCACCAGGGGCCCTCCTACGAGCAGTACTTC. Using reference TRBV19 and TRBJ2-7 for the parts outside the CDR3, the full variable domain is DGGITQSPKYLFRKEGQNVTLSCEQNLNHDAMYWYRQDPGQGLRLIYYSQIVNDFQKGDIAEGYSVSREKKESFPLTVTSAQKNPTAFYLCASSHQGPSYEQYFGPGTRLTVT.

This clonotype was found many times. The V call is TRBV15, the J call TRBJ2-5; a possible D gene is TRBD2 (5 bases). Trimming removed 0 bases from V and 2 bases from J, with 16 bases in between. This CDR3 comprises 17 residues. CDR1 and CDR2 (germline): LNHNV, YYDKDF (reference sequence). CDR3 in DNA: TGTGCCACCAGCAGAGATCTCTTTCGTGGCGGGCAAGAGACCCAGTACTTC. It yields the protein CATSRDLFRGGQETQYF.

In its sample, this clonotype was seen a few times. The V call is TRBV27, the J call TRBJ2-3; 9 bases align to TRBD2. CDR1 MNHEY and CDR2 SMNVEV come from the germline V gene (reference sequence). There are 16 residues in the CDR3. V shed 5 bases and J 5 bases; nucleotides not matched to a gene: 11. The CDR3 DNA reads TGTGCCAGCAGTCTAATACTTAGCGGGAGAGGAGATACGCAGTATTTT. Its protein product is CASSLILSGRGDTQYF.

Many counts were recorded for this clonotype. The DNA of the CDR3 is TGTGCCAGCAGCTTAGAGGGGCCACCGGTACTCTATAATTCACCCCTCCACTTT. It is translated as CASSLEGPPVLYNSPLHF. The chain carries TRBV13 and TRBJ1-6, with TRBD1 as a possible D gene (5 bases). Trimming stripped 1 base from V and 3 bases from J, with 16 bases between. CDR1 and CDR2 (germline): PRHDT, FYEKMQ (reference sequence). CDR3 size: 18 residues.

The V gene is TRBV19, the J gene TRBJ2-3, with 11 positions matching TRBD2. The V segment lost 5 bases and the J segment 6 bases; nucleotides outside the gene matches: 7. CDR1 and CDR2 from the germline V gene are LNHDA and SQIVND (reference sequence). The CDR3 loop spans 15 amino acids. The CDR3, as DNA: TGTGCCAGTAGTCCCACTAGCGGGAGTTCGGATACGCAGTATTTT. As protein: CASSPTSGSSDTQYF.

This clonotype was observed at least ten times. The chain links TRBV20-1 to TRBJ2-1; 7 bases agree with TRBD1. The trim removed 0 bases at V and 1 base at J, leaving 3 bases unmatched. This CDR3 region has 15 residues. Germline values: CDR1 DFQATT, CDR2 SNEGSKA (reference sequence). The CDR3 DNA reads TGCAGTGCTAGAGACCCCAGGGGGTCCTACAATGAGCAGTTCTTC. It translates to CSARDPRGSYNEQFF.

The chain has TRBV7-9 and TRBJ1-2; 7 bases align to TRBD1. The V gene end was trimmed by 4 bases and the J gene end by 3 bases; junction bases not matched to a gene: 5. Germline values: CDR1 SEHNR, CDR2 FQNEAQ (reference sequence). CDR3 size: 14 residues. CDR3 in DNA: TGTGCCAGCAGCTCCCCCGGGACAGACTATGGCTACACCTTC. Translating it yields CASSSPGTDYGYTF.

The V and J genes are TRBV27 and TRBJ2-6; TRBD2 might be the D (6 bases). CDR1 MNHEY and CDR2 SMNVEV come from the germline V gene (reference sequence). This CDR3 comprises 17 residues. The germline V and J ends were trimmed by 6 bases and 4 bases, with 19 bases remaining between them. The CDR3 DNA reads TGTGCCAGCAGCCTACGGGGAGGACCTACAGGGGCCAACGTCCTGACTTTC. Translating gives CASSLRGGPTGANVLTF.

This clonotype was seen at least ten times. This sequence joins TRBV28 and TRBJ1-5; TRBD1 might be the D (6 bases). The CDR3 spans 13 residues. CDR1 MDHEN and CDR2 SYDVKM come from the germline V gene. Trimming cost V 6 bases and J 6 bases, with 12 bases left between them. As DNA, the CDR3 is TGTGCCAGCAGGCTGGGACAATTTCAGCCCCAGCATTTT. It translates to CASRLGQFQPQHF. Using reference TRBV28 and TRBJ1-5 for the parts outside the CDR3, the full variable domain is DVKVTQSSRYLVKRTGEKVFLECVQDMDHENMFWYRQDPGLGLRLIYFSYDVKMKEKGDIPEGYSVSREKKERFSLILESASTNQTSMYLCASRLGQFQPQHFGDGTRLSIL.

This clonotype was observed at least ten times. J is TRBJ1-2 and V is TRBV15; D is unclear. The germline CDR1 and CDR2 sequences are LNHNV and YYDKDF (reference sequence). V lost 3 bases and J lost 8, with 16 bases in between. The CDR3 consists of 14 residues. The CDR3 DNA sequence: TGTGCCACCAGCAGCGAACCAAGGACTCACGGCTACACCTTC. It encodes CATSSEPRTHGYTF.

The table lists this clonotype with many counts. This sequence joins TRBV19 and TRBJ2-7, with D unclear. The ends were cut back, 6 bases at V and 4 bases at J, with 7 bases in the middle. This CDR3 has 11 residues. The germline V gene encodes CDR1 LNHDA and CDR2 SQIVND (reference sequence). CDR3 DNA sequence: TGTGCCAGTAGCAACGATTACGAGCAGTACTTC. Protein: CASSNDYEQYF.

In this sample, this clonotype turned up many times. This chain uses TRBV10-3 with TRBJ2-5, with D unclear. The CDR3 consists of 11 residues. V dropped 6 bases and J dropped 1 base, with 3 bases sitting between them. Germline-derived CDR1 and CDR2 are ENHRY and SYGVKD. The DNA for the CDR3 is TGTGCCATCAGAGCCCAAGAGACCCAGTACTTC. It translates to CAIRAQETQYF.

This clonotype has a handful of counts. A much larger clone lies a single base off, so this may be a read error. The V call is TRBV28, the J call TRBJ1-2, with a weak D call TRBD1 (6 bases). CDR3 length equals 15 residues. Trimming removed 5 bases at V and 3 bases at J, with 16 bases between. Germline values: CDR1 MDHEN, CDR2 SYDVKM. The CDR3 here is CASSKPQGLYYGYTF. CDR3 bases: TGTGCCAGCAGTAAACCCCAGGGGCTATACTATGGCTACACCTTC.

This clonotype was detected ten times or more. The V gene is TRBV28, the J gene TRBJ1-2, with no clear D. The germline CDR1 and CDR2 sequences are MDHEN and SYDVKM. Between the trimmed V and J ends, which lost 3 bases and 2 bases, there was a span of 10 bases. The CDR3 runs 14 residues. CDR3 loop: CASSFRSLNYGYTF. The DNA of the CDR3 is TGTGCCAGCAGTTTCCGCAGTCTGAACTATGGCTACACCTTC.

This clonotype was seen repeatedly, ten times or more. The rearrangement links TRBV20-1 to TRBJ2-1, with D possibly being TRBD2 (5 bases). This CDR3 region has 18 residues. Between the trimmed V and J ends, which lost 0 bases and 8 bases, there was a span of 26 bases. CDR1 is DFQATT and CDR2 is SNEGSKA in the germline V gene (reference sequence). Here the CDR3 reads CSARDAWASQHHPDEQFF. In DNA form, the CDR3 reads TGCAGTGCTAGAGACGCTTGGGCTAGCCAACATCATCCGGATGAGCAGTTCTTC.

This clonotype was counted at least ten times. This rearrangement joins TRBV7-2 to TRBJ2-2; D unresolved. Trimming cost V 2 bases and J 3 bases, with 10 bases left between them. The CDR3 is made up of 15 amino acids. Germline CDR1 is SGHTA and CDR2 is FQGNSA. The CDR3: CASSLLLSDTGELFF. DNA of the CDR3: TGTGCCAGCAGCTTACTACTATCGGACACCGGGGAGCTGTTTTTT.

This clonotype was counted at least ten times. In DNA, the CDR3 is TGCAGTGCTAGAGATACGACTGAAGCTTTCTTT. Protein sequence: CSARDTTEAFF. This sequence joins TRBV20-1 and TRBJ1-1, with D hard to call. The V gene's germline CDR1 is DFQATT and CDR2 SNEGSKA (reference sequence). Trimming shortened V by 0 bases and J by 5 bases, and 4 bases separated the two germline ends. The CDR3 covers 11 residues.